The 29 T cell receptor beta chains below were found in one sample sequenced in a study of blood T cells in healthy people across ages. A second PCR, run for roughly 6 to 11 cycles, used a sample-barcoded 5' primer plus a J-beta primer mix. TCRdb fed the 5' RACE reads into MiXCR, producing one record per CDR3 protein. The sample has hundreds of thousands of distinct CDR3 sequences, around half seen once; the top ten hold about 38%. Sequences were obtained from blood. The receptors were gathered from an elderly man in good health.

The V and J genes are TRBV20-1 and TRBJ2-1; 10 bases line up with TRBD2. The CDR3 is made up of 16 amino acids. In germline, CDR1 is DFQATT, CDR2 SNEGSKA (reference sequence). After removal of 2 bases from V and 1 base from J, the junction contained 5 bases not matched to a gene. The DNA of the CDR3 is TGCAGTGCTAGACCGGGACTAGCGCTTTCCTACAATGAGCAGTTCTTC. Its translation: CSARPGLALSYNEQFF.

The rearrangement joins TRBV28 to TRBJ2-4, with 9 nucleotides matching TRBD2. V shed 4 bases, J shed 5 bases, and the junction held 6 bases outside the gene matches. CDR3 length equals 15 residues. CDR1 is MDHEN, CDR2 SYDVKM, per germline. The CDR3 sequence is CASSWAGGQENIQYF. Here the CDR3 DNA reads TGTGCCAGCAGTTGGGCGGGAGGGCAGGAAAACATTCAGTACTTC.

The table lists this clonotype with a few counts. The rearrangement uses TRBV27 and TRBJ2-7; TRBD1 matches at 10 bases. Germline V gene lookup returns CDR1 MNHEY and CDR2 SMNVEV (reference sequence). J lost 5 bases, V lost 5 bases, and 6 bases had no gene match. This CDR3 spans 14 amino acids. CDR3 nucleotides: TGTGCCAGCAGTAGGACCGGGACAGGGGACGAGCAGTACTTC. Translation gives CASSRTGTGDEQYF.

The chain has TRBV18 and TRBJ2-3, with 10 bases identical to TRBD2. The CDR3 runs 17 residues. The V gene's germline CDR1 is KGHSH and CDR2 LQKENI. The V and J ends lost 2 bases and 4 bases, in that order; junction bases with no gene match: 9. The CDR3 sequence is CASSPFPSGSSADTQYF. The CDR3, as DNA: TGTGCCAGCTCACCATTTCCTAGCGGGAGTTCCGCAGATACGCAGTATTTT.

The rearrangement links TRBV10-3 to TRBJ1-6; D is perhaps TRBD1 (5 bases). Trimming shortened V by 2 bases and J by 11 bases, and 16 bases separated the two germline ends. CDR3 length: 15 amino acids. The germline gives CDR1 ENHRY, CDR2 SYGVKD. CDR3 bases: TGTGCCATCAGTGAGCCCGGACAAGGTTTGACACCCCTCCACTTT. This sequence encodes CAISEPGQGLTPLHF.

The gene calls are TRBV18 and TRBJ2-1; D may correspond to TRBD1 or TRBD2 (7 bases each). In germline, CDR1 is KGHSH, CDR2 LQKENI. Trimming removed 6 bases at V and 5 bases at J, with 11 bases between. The CDR3 covers 13 residues. The CDR3 here is CASSQGGNNEQFF. The CDR3 DNA reads TGTGCCAGCTCGCAGGGGGGGAACAATGAGCAGTTCTTC. The full variable domain, with the rest looked up from reference TRBV18 and TRBJ2-1, is NAGVMQNPRHLVRRRGQEARLRCSPMKGHSHVYWYRQLPEEGLKFMVYLQKENIIDESGMPKERFSAEFPKEGPSILRIQQVVRGDSAAYFCASSQGGNNEQFFGPGTRLTVL.

CDR3 loop: CASSLELLAEHRYAYF. The CDR3 bases are TGTGCCAGCAGCTTAGAGTTACTAGCGGAGCACAGATACGCGTATTTT. The chain joins TRBV7-2 to TRBJ2-3, with TRBD2 matching 8 bases. The CDR3 covers 16 residues. Germline V lookup: CDR1 SGHTA, CDR2 FQGNSA. V lost 1 base, J lost 14 bases, and 17 bases stayed unmatched. Together with reference TRBV7-2 and TRBJ2-3, the CDR3 gives the full variable domain: GAGVSQSPSNKVTEKGKDVELRCDPISGHTALYWYRQSLGQGLEFLIYFQGNSAPDKSGLPSDRFSAERTGGSVSTLTIQRTQQEDSAVYLCASSLELLAEHRYAYFGPGTRLTVL.

V usage is TRBV18 and J usage is TRBJ2-5; perhaps TRBD2 as D (7 bases). Germline V gene sequence: CDR1 KGHSH, CDR2 LQKENI. The CDR3 consists of 15 residues. The ends were cut back, 0 bases at V and 2 bases at J, with 10 bases in the middle. This CDR3 reads CASSPPGGGQETQYF. The DNA of the CDR3 is TGTGCCAGCTCACCACCGGGAGGGGGTCAAGAGACCCAGTACTTC.

This clonotype has just one count. The chain is built from TRBV28 and TRBJ2-7; TRBD1 agrees at 7 bases. The tail of the sequence fits TRBJ2-5 better, so the J call may be wrong. CDR1 and CDR2 from the germline V gene are MDHEN and SYDVKM. The CDR3 totals 16 residues. CDR3 loop: CASSLFEGAGQETQYF. The DNA of the CDR3 is TGTGCCAGCAGTTTATTTGAGGGGGCTGGCCAAGAGACCCAGTACTTC.

In this sample, this clonotype turned up a few times. The chain couples TRBV11-1 to TRBJ2-7, with a tentative D call TRBD2 (5 bases). There are 14 residues in the CDR3. Trimming stripped 6 bases from V and 0 bases from J, with 12 bases between. Germline CDR1 SGHAT, CDR2 FQDESV (reference sequence). CDR3 in amino acids: CASSFAEVSYEQYF. CDR3 sequence (DNA): TGTGCCAGCAGTTTCGCGGAGGTCTCCTACGAGCAGTACTTC.

This chain connects TRBV6-5 to TRBJ2-3; 7 nucleotides agree with TRBD2. CDR1 MNHEY and CDR2 SVGAGI come from the germline V gene. CDR3 length: 18 residues. The J segment lost 3 bases and the V segment lost 0 bases, leaving 12 bases of the junction unmatched. CDR3 residues: CASSYSQGLEGGTDTQYF. The DNA of the CDR3 is TGTGCCAGCAGTTACTCCCAGGGACTTGAGGGAGGGACAGATACGCAGTATTTT.

This clonotype was observed a few times. The V and J genes are TRBV19 and TRBJ2-7, with D perhaps TRBD1 or TRBD2 (5 bases each). The CDR3 loop spans 11 amino acids. Trimming shortened V by 8 bases and J by 10 bases, and 15 bases separated the two germline ends. The germline gives CDR1 LNHDA, CDR2 SQIVND (reference sequence). The CDR3 sequence: CASSEGITQYF. The CDR3 region has the DNA TGTGCCAGTTCCGAGGGGATAACCCAGTACTTC.

The rearrangement joins TRBV20-1 to TRBJ2-4; no clear D gene. V lost 6 bases to trimming and J lost 13 bases, with 13 bases between them. The CDR3 consists of 10 residues. Germline values: CDR1 DFQATT, CDR2 SNEGSKA (reference sequence). The CDR3 sequence: CSATRGMQYF. CDR3 nucleotide sequence: TGCAGTGCCACCCGAGGCATGCAGTACTTC.

The chain is built from TRBV9 and TRBJ2-1, with TRBD2 identical over 12 bases. V lost 4 bases to trimming and J lost 5 bases; unmatched junction nucleotides: 16. Germline V gene sequence: CDR1 SGDLS, CDR2 YYNGEE. This CDR3 has 19 residues. The CDR3 DNA is TGTGCCAGCAGCCTCCGGGTAAAGACTAGCGGGAGTCAGAACAATGAGCAGTTCTTC. Its translation is CASSLRVKTSGSQNNEQFF.

V usage is TRBV7-2 and J usage is TRBJ2-1; 8 bases are a match to TRBD2. CDR1 is SGHTA and CDR2 is FQGNSA in the germline V gene. This CDR3 is built from 16 residues. The trim removed 5 bases at V and 7 bases at J, leaving 13 bases unmatched. CDR3 bases: TGTGCCAGCAGCACCTCGGGTAGCGGGAAGGGGAATGAGCAGTTCTTC. It translates to CASSTSGSGKGNEQFF.

The genes are TRBV7-2 and TRBJ1-2, with 10 bases identical to TRBD1. CDR1 is SGHTA, CDR2 FQGNSA, per germline. Trimming removed 2 bases from V and 8 bases from J; junction bases left unmatched: 8. This CDR3 is 15 amino acids long. CDR3 nucleotide sequence: TGTGCCAGCAGCTTAAGACAGGGGGCCAGCGCGGGCTACACCTTC. Translation: CASSLRQGASAGYTF.

The chain links TRBV4-1 to TRBJ2-1, with TRBD1 as a possible D gene (6 bases). Germline V lookup: CDR1 MGHRA, CDR2 YSYEKL. The CDR3 contains 15 residues. Trimming removed 4 bases from V and 1 base from J, with 11 bases in between. The CDR3 nucleotides are TGCGCCAGCAGCCTCAACAGGGCTTCCTACAATGAGCAGTTCTTC. This encodes CASSLNRASYNEQFF.

This clonotype was picked up a small number of times. This rearrangement joins TRBV12-3 or TRBV12-4 to TRBJ2-1; 14 bases fit TRBD2. The CDR3 covers 16 residues. The V and J ends lost 4 bases and 6 bases, in that order; junction bases with no gene match: 5. The CDR3 protein is CASSSGLAGGINEQFF. In nucleotides, the CDR3 is TGTGCCAGCAGTTCCGGACTAGCGGGAGGAATCAATGAGCAGTTCTTC.

The chain recombines TRBV11-2 with TRBJ2-1; 7 bases align to TRBD2. J lost 7 bases, V lost 7 bases, and 13 bases had no gene match. Looked up from germline, CDR1 is SGHAT and CDR2 is FQNNGV. The length of the CDR3 is 15 residues. The CDR3 sequence: CASKPMGTIGNEQFF. The CDR3 DNA reads TGTGCCAGCAAACCAATGGGGACTATAGGAAATGAGCAGTTCTTC. Based on the CDR3 plus reference TRBV11-2 and TRBJ2-1, the full variable domain is EAGVAQSPRYKIIEKRQSVAFWCNPISGHATLYWYQQILGQGPKLLIQFQNNGVVDDSQLPKDRFSAERLKGVDSTLKIQPAKLEDSAVYLCASKPMGTIGNEQFFGPGTRLTVL.

In its sample, this clonotype was seen once. This chain uses TRBV25-1 with TRBJ2-2; TRBD2 agrees at 9 bases. The germline V gene has CDR1 MGHDK and CDR2 SYGVNS. The CDR3 contains 16 residues. J lost 0 bases, V lost 4 bases, and 3 bases had no gene match. CDR3 loop: CASSGLAEANTGELFF. In DNA form, the CDR3 reads TGTGCCAGCAGTGGACTAGCGGAGGCGAACACCGGGGAGCTGTTTTTT.

This clonotype has a handful of counts. This chain links TRBV12-3 or TRBV12-4 with TRBJ2-4, with D perhaps TRBD1 (6 bases). The V and J ends lost 5 bases and 3 bases respectively, with 11 bases between them. This CDR3 is 14 amino acids long. The DNA for the CDR3 is TGTGCCAGCAGTATGGACAGTGGCAAAAACATTCAGTACTTC. Encoded protein: CASSMDSGKNIQYF.

CDR3 amino acids: CAISEVRTALYEQYF. The CDR3 DNA follows: TGTGCCATCAGTGAGGTCCGGACAGCCCTTTACGAGCAGTACTTC. J is TRBJ2-7 and V is TRBV10-3; possibly TRBD1 for D (6 bases). Germline V lookup: CDR1 ENHRY, CDR2 SYGVKD. V gave up 2 bases and J gave up 4 bases, with 15 bases separating them. The CDR3 extends over 15 amino acids.

This chain links TRBV28 with TRBJ2-3; a weak D match, TRBD1 (5 bases). From germline, CDR1 is MDHEN and CDR2 SYDVKM. Trimming took 1 base from V and 3 from J, leaving 11 bases between them. The CDR3 runs to 15 residues. The CDR3 bases are TGTGCCAGCAGTTTATCAGGGTTGAGGACAGATACGCAGTATTTT. Residues: CASSLSGLRTDTQYF.

The chain is built from TRBV29-1 and TRBJ2-5; D might be TRBD1 (7 bases). CDR3 size: 14 residues. Germline values: CDR1 SQVTM, CDR2 ANQGSEA. The ends were cut back, 3 bases at V and 11 bases at J, with 22 bases in the middle. CDR3 amino acids: CSVEGGRGKDEQYF. In nucleotides, the CDR3 is TGCAGCGTTGAGGGGGGCAGGGGGAAAGATGAGCAGTACTTC. The full variable domain, in which reference TRBV29-1 and TRBJ2-5 provide the parts outside the CDR3, is SAVISQKPSRDICQRGTSLTIQCQVDSQVTMMFWYRQQPGQSLTLIATANQGSEATYESGFVIDKFPISRPNLTFSTLTVSNMSPEDSSIYLCSVEGGRGKDEQYFGPGTRLLVL.

This clonotype was counted a few times. The J gene is TRBJ2-1, the V gene TRBV27; D is ambiguous. The CDR3 is 12 amino acids. Trimming took off 0 bases at V and 13 bases at J, with 10 bases between the two ends. Germline values: CDR1 MNHEY, CDR2 SMNVEV (reference sequence). CDR3 region: CASSLSLDNQFF. The CDR3 nucleotides read TGTGCCAGCAGTTTATCTCTAGATAACCAGTTCTTC.

This chain uses TRBV2 with TRBJ2-1, with unresolved D. In germline, CDR1 is SNHLY, CDR2 FYNNEI. The length of the CDR3 is 14 residues. V lost 6 bases and J 2 bases, leaving 11 bases between the germline ends. CDR3 protein: CASRTVPTYNEQFF. As DNA, the CDR3 is TGTGCCAGCAGGACGGTCCCGACCTACAATGAGCAGTTCTTC.

The chain combines TRBV2 with TRBJ1-2; TRBD1 agrees at 7 bases. Germline V gene lookup returns CDR1 SNHLY and CDR2 FYNNEI. This CDR3 contains 15 residues. The V segment lost 0 bases and the J segment 5 bases; nucleotides outside the gene matches: 6. The chain's CDR3 is CASSEAGRGIYGYTF. For the CDR3, the DNA is TGTGCCAGCAGTGAAGCGGGCAGGGGGATTTATGGCTACACCTTC.

In DNA, the CDR3 is TGTGCCAGCAGCTTAGGAGCCCCCCCCGCGTATTTT. Translation: CASSLGAPPAYF. V gene TRBV7-2 combines with J gene TRBJ2-3; D gene unclear. The CDR3 runs to 12 residues. CDR1 SGHTA and CDR2 FQGNSA come from the germline V gene. V was clipped by 1 base and J by 14 bases, with 13 bases between them.

The chain employs TRBV20-1 and TRBJ2-2; TRBD2 aligns across 7 bases. The trim removed 6 bases at V and 5 bases at J, leaving 15 bases unmatched. The CDR3 covers 16 residues. Germline-derived CDR1 and CDR2 are DFQATT and SNEGSKA (reference sequence). Here the CDR3 reads CSARYGGSSKTGELFF. CDR3 DNA sequence: TGCAGTGCCCGGTATGGCGGGAGTAGTAAGACCGGGGAGCTGTTTTTT.